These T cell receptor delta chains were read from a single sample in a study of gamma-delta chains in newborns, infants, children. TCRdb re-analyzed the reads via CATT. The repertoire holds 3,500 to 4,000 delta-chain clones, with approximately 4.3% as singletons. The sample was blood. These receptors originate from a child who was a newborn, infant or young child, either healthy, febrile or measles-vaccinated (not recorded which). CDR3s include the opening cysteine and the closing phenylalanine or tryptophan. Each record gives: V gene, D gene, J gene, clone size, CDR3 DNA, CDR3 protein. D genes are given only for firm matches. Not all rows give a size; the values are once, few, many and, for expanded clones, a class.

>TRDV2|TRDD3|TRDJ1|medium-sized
TGTGCCTGTGACACCGTGGGGGACCCCCGGTACACCGATAAACTCATCTTT
CACDTVGDPRYTDKLIF
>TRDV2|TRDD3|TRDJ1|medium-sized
TGTGCCTGTGACTCACTACTGGGGGATACGAACACCGATAAACTCATCTTT
CACDSLLGDTNTDKLIF
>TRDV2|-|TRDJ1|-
TGTGCCCGTGACACTCTCGGGGAGCCACCGTACACCGATAAACTCATCTTT
CARDTLGEPPYTDKLIF
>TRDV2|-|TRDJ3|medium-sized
TGTGCCTGTGACACCGGGGGGCCAAGCTCCTGGGACACCCGACAGATGTTTTTC
CACDTGGPSSWDTRQMFF
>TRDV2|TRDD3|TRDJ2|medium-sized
TGTGCCTGTGACCCGCTGGGGGACGCACTCCTTATGACAGCACAACTCTTCTTT
CACDPLGDALLMTAQLFF
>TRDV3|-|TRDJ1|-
TGTGCCTTTTTAGTGGCCTTCCTACAAAGACTGGGGGATCCACACTTCACCGATAAACTCATCTTT
CAFLVAFLQRLGDPHFTDKLIF
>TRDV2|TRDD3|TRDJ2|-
TGTGCCTGTGACATACTGGGGGATACGACAGCACAACTCTTCTTT
CACDILGDTTAQLFF
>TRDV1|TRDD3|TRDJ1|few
TGTGCTCTTGGGGAACACGGCTTTGGCTCCCTGCCCGACCTGGGGGGCCCCACCGATAAACTCATCTTT
CALGEHGFGSLPDLGGPTDKLIF
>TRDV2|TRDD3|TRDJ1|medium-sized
TGTGCCTGTGACACCGTCCTTCGTACTGGGGGATACGGGGGACTCATCTTT
CACDTVLRTGGYGGLIF
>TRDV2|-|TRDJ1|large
TGTGCCTGTGACACCGTCTCTTCCCCCCGTACTGGGAACACCGATAAACTCATCTTT
CACDTVSSPRTGNTDKLIF
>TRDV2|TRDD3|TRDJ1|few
TGTGCCTGTGTCGAGCTGGGGGACACACACGCCTACACCGATAAACTCATCTTT
CACVELGDTHAYTDKLIF
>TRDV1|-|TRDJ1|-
TGTGCTCTTGGGGAACTAGTTGAGGGGGACCCGTACACCGATAAACTCATCTTT
CALGELVEGDPYTDKLIF